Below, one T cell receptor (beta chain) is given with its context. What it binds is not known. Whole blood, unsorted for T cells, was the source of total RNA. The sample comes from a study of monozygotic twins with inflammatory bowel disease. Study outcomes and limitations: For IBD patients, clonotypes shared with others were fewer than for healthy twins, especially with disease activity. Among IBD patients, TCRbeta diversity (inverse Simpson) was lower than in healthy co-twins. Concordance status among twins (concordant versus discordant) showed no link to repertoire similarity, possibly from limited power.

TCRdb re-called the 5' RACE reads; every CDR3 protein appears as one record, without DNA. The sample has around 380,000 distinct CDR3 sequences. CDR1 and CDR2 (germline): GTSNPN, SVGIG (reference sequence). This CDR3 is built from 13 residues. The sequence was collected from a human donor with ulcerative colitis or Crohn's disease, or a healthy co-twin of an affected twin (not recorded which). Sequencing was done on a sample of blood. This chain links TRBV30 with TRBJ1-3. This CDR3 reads CAWSAAGGNTIYF.